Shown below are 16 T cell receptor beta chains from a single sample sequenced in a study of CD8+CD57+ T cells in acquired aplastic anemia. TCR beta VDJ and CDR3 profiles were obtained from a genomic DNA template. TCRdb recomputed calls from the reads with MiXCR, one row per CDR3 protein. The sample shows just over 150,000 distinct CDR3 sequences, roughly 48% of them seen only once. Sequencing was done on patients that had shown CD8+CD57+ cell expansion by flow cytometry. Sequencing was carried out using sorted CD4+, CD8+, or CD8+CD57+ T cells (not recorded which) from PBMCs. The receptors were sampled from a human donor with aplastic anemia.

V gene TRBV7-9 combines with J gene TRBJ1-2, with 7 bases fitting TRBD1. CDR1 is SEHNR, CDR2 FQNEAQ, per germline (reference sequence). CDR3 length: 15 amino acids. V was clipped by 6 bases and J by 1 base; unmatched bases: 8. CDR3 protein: CASSAGQQLNYGYTF. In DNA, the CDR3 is TGTGCCAGCAGTGCGGGACAGCAACTTAACTATGGCTACACCTTC.

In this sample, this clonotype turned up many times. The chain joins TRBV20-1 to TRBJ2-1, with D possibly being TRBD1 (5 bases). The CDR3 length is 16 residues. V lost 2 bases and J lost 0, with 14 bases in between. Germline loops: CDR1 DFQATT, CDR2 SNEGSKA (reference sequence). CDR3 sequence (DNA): TGCAGTGCTAGACACGCACAGGTGAGCTCCTACAATGAGCAGTTCTTC. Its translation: CSARHAQVSSYNEQFF.

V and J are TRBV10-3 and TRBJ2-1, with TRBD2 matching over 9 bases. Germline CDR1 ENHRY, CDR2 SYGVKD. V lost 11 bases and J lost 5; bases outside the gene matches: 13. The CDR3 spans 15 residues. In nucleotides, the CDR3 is TGTGCCTCTACGGCTGCGGGAGGGCCGAACAATGAGCAGTTCTTC. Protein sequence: CASTAAGGPNNEQFF.

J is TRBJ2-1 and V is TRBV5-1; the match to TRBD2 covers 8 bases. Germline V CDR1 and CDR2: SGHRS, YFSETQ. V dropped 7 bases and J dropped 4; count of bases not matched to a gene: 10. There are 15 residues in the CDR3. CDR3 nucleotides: TGCGCCAGCTACTCGGGAGGGCCGAGGTACAATGAGCAGTTCTTC. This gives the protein CASYSGGPRYNEQFF.

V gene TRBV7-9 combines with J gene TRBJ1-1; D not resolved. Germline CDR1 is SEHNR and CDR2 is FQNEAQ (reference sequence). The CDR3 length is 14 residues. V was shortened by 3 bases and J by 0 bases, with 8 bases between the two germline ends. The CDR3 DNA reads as TGTGCCAGCAGCTTGGGCCAGTTGAACACTGAAGCTTTCTTT. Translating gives CASSLGQLNTEAFF.

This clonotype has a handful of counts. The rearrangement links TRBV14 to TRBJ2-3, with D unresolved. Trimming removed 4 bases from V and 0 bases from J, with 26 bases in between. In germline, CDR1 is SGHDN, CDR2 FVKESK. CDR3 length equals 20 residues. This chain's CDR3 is CASSPGLAAVNLSSTDTQYF. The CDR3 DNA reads TGTGCCAGCAGCCCCGGGTTGGCAGCCGTTAACCTATCTAGCACAGATACGCAGTATTTT.

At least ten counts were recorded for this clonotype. The CDR3 reads CALGDYGYTF. CDR3 in DNA: TGTGCCTTGGGTGACTATGGCTACACCTTC. The chain employs TRBV5-8 and TRBJ1-2, with unresolved D. V gave up 10 bases and J gave up 3 bases, with 7 bases separating them. The CDR3 length is 10 residues. Per germline, CDR1 SGHTS and CDR2 YDEGEE. Together with reference TRBV5-8 and TRBJ1-2, the CDR3 gives the full variable domain: EAGVTQSPTHLIKTRGQQATLRCSPISGHTSVYWYQQALGLGLQFLLWYDEGEERNRGNFPPRFSGRQFPNYSSELNVNALELEDSALYLCALGDYGYTFGSGTRLTVV.

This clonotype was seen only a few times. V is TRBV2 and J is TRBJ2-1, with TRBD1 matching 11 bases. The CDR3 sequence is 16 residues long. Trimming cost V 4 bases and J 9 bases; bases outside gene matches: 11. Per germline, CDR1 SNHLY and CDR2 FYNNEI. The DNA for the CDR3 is TGTGCCAGCAGTGTCCAAGGACAGGGGGCGCGGGGTGAGCAGTTCTTC. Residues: CASSVQGQGARGEQFF. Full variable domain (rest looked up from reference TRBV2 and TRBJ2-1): EPEVTQTPSHQVTQMGQEVILRCVPISNHLYFYWYRQILGQKVEFLVSFYNNEISEKSEIFDDQFSVERPDGSNFTLKIRSTKLEDSAMYFCASSVQGQGARGEQFFGPGTRLTVL.

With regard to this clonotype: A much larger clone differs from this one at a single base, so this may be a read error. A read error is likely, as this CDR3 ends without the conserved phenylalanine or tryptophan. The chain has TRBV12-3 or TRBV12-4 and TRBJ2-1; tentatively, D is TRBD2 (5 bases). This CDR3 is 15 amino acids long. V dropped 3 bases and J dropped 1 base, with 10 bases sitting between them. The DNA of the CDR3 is TGTGCCAGCAGTTTGGGGAGATTATCCTACAATGAGCAGTTCCTC. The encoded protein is CASSLGRLSYNEQFL.

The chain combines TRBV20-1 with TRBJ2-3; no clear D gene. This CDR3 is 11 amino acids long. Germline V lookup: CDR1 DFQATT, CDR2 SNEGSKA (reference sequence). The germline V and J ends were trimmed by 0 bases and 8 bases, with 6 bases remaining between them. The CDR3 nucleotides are TGCAGTGCTAGAGATAATCCTACGCAGTATTTT. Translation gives CSARDNPTQYF.

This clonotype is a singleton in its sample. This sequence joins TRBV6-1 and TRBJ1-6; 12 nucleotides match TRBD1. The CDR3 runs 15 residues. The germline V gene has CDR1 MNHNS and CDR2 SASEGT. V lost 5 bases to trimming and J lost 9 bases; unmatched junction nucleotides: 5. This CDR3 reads CASSPGQGARSPLHF. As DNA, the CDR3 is TGTGCCAGCAGTCCGGGACAGGGGGCACGTTCACCCCTCCACTTT.

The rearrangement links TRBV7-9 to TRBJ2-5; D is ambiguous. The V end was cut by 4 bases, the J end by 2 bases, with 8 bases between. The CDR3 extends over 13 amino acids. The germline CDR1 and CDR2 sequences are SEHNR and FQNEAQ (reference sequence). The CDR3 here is CASSSRVQETQYF. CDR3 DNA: TGTGCCAGCAGCTCCCGGGTGCAAGAGACCCAGTACTTC.

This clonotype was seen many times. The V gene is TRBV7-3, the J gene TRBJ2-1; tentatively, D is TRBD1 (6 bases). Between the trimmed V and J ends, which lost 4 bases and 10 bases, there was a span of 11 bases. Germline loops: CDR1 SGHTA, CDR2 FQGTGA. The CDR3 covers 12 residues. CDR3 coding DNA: TGTGCCAGCAGCTATACACAGGGAGAGCAGTTCTTC. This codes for CASSYTQGEQFF.

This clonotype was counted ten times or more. The CDR3 loop is CASSLLGLLAEKLFF. Here the CDR3 DNA reads TGTGCCAGCAGCTTATTAGGTTTATTGGCTGAAAAACTGTTTTTT. The chain couples TRBV7-9 to TRBJ1-4; the D is unclear. The ends were cut back, 2 bases at V and 7 bases at J, with 14 bases in the middle. Germline lookup yields CDR1 SEHNR and CDR2 FQNEAQ (reference sequence). This CDR3 spans 15 amino acids.

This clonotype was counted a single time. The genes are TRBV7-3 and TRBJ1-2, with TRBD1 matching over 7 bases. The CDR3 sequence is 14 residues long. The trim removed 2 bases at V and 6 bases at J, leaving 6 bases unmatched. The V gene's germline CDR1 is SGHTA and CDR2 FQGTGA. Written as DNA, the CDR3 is TGTGCCAGCAGCTTACCGAATGGACAGGATGGCTACACCTTC. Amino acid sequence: CASSLPNGQDGYTF.

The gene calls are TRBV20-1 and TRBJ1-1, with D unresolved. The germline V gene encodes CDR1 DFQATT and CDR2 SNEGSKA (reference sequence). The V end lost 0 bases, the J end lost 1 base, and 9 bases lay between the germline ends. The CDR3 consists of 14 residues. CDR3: CSARDLARNTEAFF. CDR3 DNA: TGCAGTGCTAGAGATCTGGCCAGGAACACTGAAGCTTTCTTT.